The 24 T cell receptor beta chains below come from one sample, sequenced in a study of T cell responses to AZD1222 COVID-19 vaccine. Sequenced by immunoSEQ multiplex PCR; TCRdb stores in-frame clones only, minus some. The sample has roughly 80,000 clones; about 91% are singletons. The material sequenced was peripheral blood, taken on day 0 of AZD1222 vaccination. The receptors shown here come from an adult in good health.

This clone was detected only once. The chain employs TRBV27 and TRBJ1-2; 7 bases fit TRBD1. V shed 6 bases and J 0 bases; nucleotides not matched to a gene: 4. The germline gives CDR1 MNHEY, CDR2 SMNVEV (reference sequence). The CDR3 is 14 residues long. The CDR3 DNA follows: TGTGCCAGCAGGAATCAGGGGGCTAACTATGGCTACACCTTC. As protein: CASRNQGANYGYTF.

V gene TRBV27 combines with J gene TRBJ2-1; 9 nucleotides agree with TRBD2. Per germline, CDR1 MNHEY and CDR2 SMNVEV (reference sequence). The CDR3 extends over 13 amino acids. V gave up 6 bases and J gave up 16 bases; unmatched junction bases: 13. CDR3 in amino acids: CASSPTVAGVGFF. CDR3 coding DNA: TGTGCCAGCAGCCCTACGGTAGCGGGAGTCGGATTCTTC.

The V gene is TRBV20-1, the J gene TRBJ1-1; no reliable D call. The CDR3 contains 11 residues. Germline loops: CDR1 DFQATT, CDR2 SNEGSKA (reference sequence). CDR3 nucleotide sequence: TGCACCTTAATACCGAACACTGAAGCTTTCTTT. The encoded protein is CTLIPNTEAFF.

The chain is built from TRBV7-9 and TRBJ2-7; 10 nucleotides match TRBD1. This CDR3 is 15 amino acids long. J was trimmed by 4 bases and V by 5 bases; bases with no gene match: 8. Germline V lookup: CDR1 SEHNR, CDR2 FQNEAQ (reference sequence). The CDR3, as DNA: TGTGCCAGCAGCACCCTGACAGGGGGCCGGTACGAGCAGTACTTC. This sequence encodes CASSTLTGGRYEQYF.

The J gene is TRBJ1-4, the V gene TRBV5-1; TRBD1 matches at 8 bases. The CDR3 length is 15 residues. Looked up from germline, CDR1 is SGHRS and CDR2 is YFSETQ. V trimming: 3 bases; J trimming: 6 bases; junction bases outside the gene matches: 7. CDR3: CASSSTDRDHEKLFF. In DNA form, the CDR3 reads TGCGCCAGCAGCTCAACGGACAGGGACCATGAAAAACTGTTTTTT.

The chain has TRBV7-7 and TRBJ2-1; 9 nucleotides line up with TRBD1. The CDR3 is 14 amino acids. Trimming at V came to 1 base and at J to 5 bases, leaving 0 bases not matched to a gene. The germline gives CDR1 SSHAT, CDR2 FNYEAQ (reference sequence). The chain's CDR3 is CASSLDRGHNEQFF. DNA for the CDR3: TGTGCCAGCAGCTTAGACAGGGGGCACAATGAGCAGTTCTTC.

The chain carries TRBV5-4 and TRBJ2-1, with D perhaps matching TRBD1 or TRBD2 (6 bases each). The V end lost 0 bases, the J end lost 16 bases, and 14 bases lay between the germline ends. CDR1 and CDR2 from the germline V gene are SGHNT and YYREEE (reference sequence). The CDR3 spans 12 residues. CDR3 sequence (DNA): TGTGCCAGCAGCTTGGAGGGGGGAGAGGGCTTCTTC. It codes for CASSLEGGEGFF.

This sequence joins TRBV2 and TRBJ2-2; no firm D call. The CDR3 extends over 15 amino acids. CDR1 SNHLY and CDR2 FYNNEI come from the germline V gene. Trimming stripped 1 base from V and 0 bases from J, with 6 bases between. The DNA of the CDR3 is TGTGCCAGCAGTGAAGAGCGTTCGAACACCGGGGAGCTGTTTTTT. Translating it yields CASSEERSNTGELFF. The full variable domain, its missing parts supplied by reference TRBV2 and TRBJ2-2, is EPEVTQTPSHQVTQMGQEVILRCVPISNHLYFYWYRQILGQKVEFLVSFYNNEISEKSEIFDDQFSVERPDGSNFTLKIRSTKLEDSAMYFCASSEERSNTGELFFGEGSRLTVL.

The chain uses TRBV5-1 and TRBJ2-1, with D maybe TRBD2 (7 bases). The CDR3 loop spans 13 amino acids. Trimming shortened V by 2 bases and J by 7 bases, and 10 bases separated the two germline ends. In germline, CDR1 is SGHRS, CDR2 YFSETQ. The chain's CDR3 is CASSLQGGNEQFF. For the CDR3, the DNA is TGCGCCAGCAGCTTACAGGGAGGGAATGAGCAGTTCTTC.

This chain joins TRBV7-2 and TRBJ2-4; no firm D call. The V gene's germline CDR1 is SGHTA and CDR2 FQGNSA. The CDR3 runs 14 residues. V gave up 5 bases and J gave up 1 base, with 9 bases separating them. The CDR3 DNA reads as TGTGCCAGCAGCCCTATCCGGGCCAAAAACATTCAGTACTTC. Its translation: CASSPIRAKNIQYF.

The chain recombines TRBV7-9 with TRBJ2-7; no clear D. In germline, CDR1 is SEHNR, CDR2 FQNEAQ (reference sequence). Trimming pared 1 base from V and 4 bases from J, leaving 8 bases between. This CDR3 is built from 13 residues. In DNA, the CDR3 is TGTGCCAGCAGCTTAGAATCCTGGTACGAGCAGTACTTC. It yields the protein CASSLESWYEQYF. Complete variable domain (other parts from reference TRBV7-9 and TRBJ2-7): DTGVSQNPRHKITKRGQNVTFRCDPISEHNRLYWYRQTLGQGPEFLTYFQNEAQLEKSRLLSDRFSAERPKGSFSTLEIQRTEQGDSAMYLCASSLESWYEQYFGPGTRLTVT.

The rearrangement joins TRBV5-6 to TRBJ2-7; D may match TRBD1 or TRBD2 (5 bases each). Trimming removed 2 bases from V and 4 bases from J, with 13 bases in between. There are 14 residues in the CDR3. Germline assignment: CDR1 SGHDT and CDR2 YYEEEE. The chain's CDR3 is CASSFGTGQYEQYF. The CDR3 nucleotides read TGTGCCAGCAGCTTTGGGACGGGGCAATACGAGCAGTACTTC.

The chain employs TRBV28 and TRBJ1-2; possibly TRBD1 for D (5 bases). Germline V lookup: CDR1 MDHEN, CDR2 SYDVKM. The V and J ends lost 6 bases and 1 base respectively, with 9 bases between them. This CDR3 comprises 13 residues. The CDR3, as DNA: TGTGCCAGCAGGGTACAGGATAACTATGGCTACACCTTC. Its translation: CASRVQDNYGYTF.

The chain couples TRBV5-5 to TRBJ2-7; unclear D gene. CDR1 is SGHKS, CDR2 YYEKEE, per germline (reference sequence). V was trimmed by 0 bases and J by 6 bases, leaving 10 bases between them. There are 13 residues in the CDR3. CDR3: CASSLAAMVEQYF. CDR3 nucleotides: TGTGCCAGCAGCTTGGCCGCGATGGTCGAGCAGTACTTC.

For the CDR3, the DNA is TGTGCCAGCTCACCACCTCCTCTGGAGGGGCCAAATGAAGCTTTCTTT. Encoded protein: CASSPPPLEGPNEAFF. The rearrangement uses TRBV18 and TRBJ1-1, with D possibly matching TRBD1 (5 bases). The CDR3 is 16 amino acids. The germline CDR1 and CDR2 sequences are KGHSH and LQKENI. Trimming pared 0 bases from V and 7 bases from J, leaving 18 bases between.

The J gene is TRBJ2-7, the V gene TRBV30, with a tentative D call TRBD2 (6 bases). CDR1 and CDR2 from the germline V gene are GTSNPN and SVGIG (reference sequence). The V end was cut by 4 bases, the J end by 6 bases, with 19 bases between. The CDR3 has 14 residues. The CDR3 sequence: CAWTTTGRRGEQYF. CDR3 nucleotides: TGTGCCTGGACCACAACGGGGCGGAGGGGCGAGCAGTACTTC.

The rearrangement links TRBV18 to TRBJ1-1; D is undetermined. The V end was cut by 5 bases, the J end by 0 bases, with 7 bases between. CDR1 KGHSH and CDR2 LQKENI come from the germline V gene. This CDR3 is 13 amino acids long. This CDR3 is CASSWEMNTEAFF. The CDR3 region has the DNA TGTGCCAGCTCATGGGAGATGAACACTGAAGCTTTCTTT. Filled out from reference TRBV18 and TRBJ1-1, the complete variable domain reads NAGVMQNPRHLVRRRGQEARLRCSPMKGHSHVYWYRQLPEEGLKFMVYLQKENIIDESGMPKERFSAEFPKEGPSILRIQQVVRGDSAAYFCASSWEMNTEAFFGQGTRLTVV.

The V and J genes are TRBV7-2 and TRBJ2-7; 9 bases are shared with TRBD1. V trimming: 5 bases; J trimming: 6 bases; junction bases outside the gene matches: 8. Germline V gene sequence: CDR1 SGHTA, CDR2 FQGNSA. The CDR3 consists of 14 residues. CDR3 amino acids: CASSPRDREGEQYF. CDR3 sequence (DNA): TGTGCCAGCAGCCCCCGGGACAGGGAGGGCGAGCAGTACTTC.

The V and J genes are TRBV7-9 and TRBJ1-1; 9 nucleotides agree with TRBD1. V was clipped by 5 bases and J by 3 bases; unmatched bases: 7. This CDR3 region has 15 residues. Germline-derived CDR1 and CDR2 are SEHNR and FQNEAQ (reference sequence). DNA for the CDR3: TGTGCCAGCAGCCAACAGGGGGCGCCGGACACTGAAGCTTTCTTT. Translated: CASSQQGAPDTEAFF.

The chain has TRBV5-5 and TRBJ2-6; D gene ambiguous. CDR1 and CDR2 from the germline V gene are SGHKS and YYEKEE (reference sequence). The CDR3 sequence is 15 residues long. Trimming took 0 bases from V and 2 from J, leaving 6 bases between them. CDR3 amino acids: CASSLVLAGANVLTF. CDR3 in DNA: TGTGCCAGCAGCTTGGTCCTGGCTGGGGCCAACGTCCTGACTTTC. Full variable domain (rest looked up from reference TRBV5-5 and TRBJ2-6): DAGVTQSPTHLIKTRGQQVTLRCSPISGHKSVSWYQQVLGQGPQFIFQYYEKEERGRGNFPDRFSARQFPNYSSELNVNALLLGDSALYLCASSLVLAGANVLTFGAGSRLTVL.

The rearrangement links TRBV9 to TRBJ2-5, with a tentative D call TRBD2 (7 bases). The V end was cut by 4 bases, the J end by 3 bases, with 19 bases between. The CDR3 is 16 amino acids. CDR1 is SGDLS and CDR2 is YYNGEE in the germline V gene. CDR3 nucleotide sequence: TGTGCCAGCAGCCGGTACCGGGGGGCGCCCGAAGAGACCCAGTACTTC. Its protein product is CASSRYRGAPEETQYF.

The chain uses TRBV9 and TRBJ2-1, with 8 bases aligning to TRBD1. Germline V gene data show CDR1 as SGDLS and CDR2 as YYNGEE. The CDR3 loop spans 18 amino acids. The ends lost 0 bases at V and 0 bases at J; junction bases unmatched: 8. The CDR3 DNA follows: TGTGCCAGCAGCGTAGATCCCCGTACAGGGGGCTCCTACAATGAGCAGTTCTTC. Its protein product is CASSVDPRTGGSYNEQFF. The full variable domain, in which reference TRBV9 and TRBJ2-1 provide the parts outside the CDR3, is DSGVTQTPKHLITATGQRVTLRCSPRSGDLSVYWYQQSLDQGLQFLIQYYNGEERAKGNILERFSAQQFPDLHSELNLSSLELGDSALYFCASSVDPRTGGSYNEQFFGPGTRLTVL.

The J gene is TRBJ2-6, the V gene TRBV2; D call uncertain. Trimming left V 0 bases short and J 0 bases short, with 3 bases between. The germline V gene has CDR1 SNHLY and CDR2 FYNNEI. The CDR3 sequence is 15 residues long. CDR3 region: CASSEAVSGANVLTF. The CDR3 coding sequence is TGTGCCAGCAGTGAAGCAGTCTCTGGGGCCAACGTCCTGACTTTC.

This sequence joins TRBV19 and TRBJ2-5, with a weak D call TRBD1 (6 bases). Trimming left V 6 bases short and J 4 bases short, with 12 bases between. Germline CDR1 and CDR2: LNHDA and SQIVND (reference sequence). The CDR3 is 13 residues long. The DNA of the CDR3 is TGTGCCAGTAGATCGACAGGTAGAGAGACCCAGTACTTC. It specifies CASRSTGRETQYF.